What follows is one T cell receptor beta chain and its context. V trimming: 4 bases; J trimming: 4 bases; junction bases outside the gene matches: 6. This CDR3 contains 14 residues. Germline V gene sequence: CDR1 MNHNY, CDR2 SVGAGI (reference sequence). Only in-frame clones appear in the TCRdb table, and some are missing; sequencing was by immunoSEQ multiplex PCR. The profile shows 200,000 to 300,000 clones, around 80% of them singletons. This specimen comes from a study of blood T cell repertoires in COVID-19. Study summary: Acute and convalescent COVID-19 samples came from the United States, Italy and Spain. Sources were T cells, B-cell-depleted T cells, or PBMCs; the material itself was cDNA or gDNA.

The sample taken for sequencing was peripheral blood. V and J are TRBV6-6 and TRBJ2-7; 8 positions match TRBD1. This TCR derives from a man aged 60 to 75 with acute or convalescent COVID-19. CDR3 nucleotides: TGTGCCAGCAGTTCGACAGGGGACTCTTACGAGCAGTACTTC. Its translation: CASSSTGDSYEQYF.